The 11 T cell receptor beta chains given below trace back to one sample, sequenced in a study of blood T cells in healthy people across ages. The authors ran a second PCR of about 7 to 12 cycles using a sample-barcoded 5' primer and a J-beta primer mix. MiXCR, run by TCRdb on the 5' RACE reads, gives a single entry per CDR3 protein. The data hold more than 650,000 distinct CDR3 sequences, with approximately 24% observed a single time. Separately, the same data were catalogued under a study of T cells of mothers and their children.

Sequencing was performed on blood. All receptors come from a boy aged 5 to 17 in good health.

This rearrangement joins TRBV6-1 to TRBJ1-3; D is perhaps TRBD1 (6 bases). Looked up from germline, CDR1 is MNHNS and CDR2 is SASEGT. The V gene lost 4 bases and the J gene lost 4 bases, with 20 bases spanning the gap. This CDR3 spans 17 amino acids. For the CDR3, the DNA is TGTGCCAGCAGTGCCAACCCGGGACACGGGACAGGAAACACCATATATTTT. As protein: CASSANPGHGTGNTIYF.

The chain combines TRBV20-1 with TRBJ2-4; the D gene is possibly TRBD2 (6 bases). This CDR3 contains 15 residues. V was pared by 7 bases and J by 4 bases, with 20 bases between. Germline lookup yields CDR1 DFQATT and CDR2 SNEGSKA (reference sequence). The CDR3 reads CSGRSRESPKNIQYF. Written as DNA, the CDR3 is TGCAGTGGCAGGAGCCGGGAGTCCCCAAAAAACATTCAGTACTTC.

The CDR3 nucleotides read TGTGCCATCAGTGAGTCCGTCGCAGTTAGCACAGATACGCAGTATTTT. Its protein is CAISESVAVSTDTQYF. The V and J genes are TRBV10-3 and TRBJ2-3; D unresolved. The CDR3 has 16 amino acids. Germline loops: CDR1 ENHRY, CDR2 SYGVKD. The germline V and J ends were trimmed by 0 bases and 0 bases, with 10 bases remaining between them.

This clonotype was recorded a few times. The genes are TRBV14 and TRBJ2-2; TRBD2 might be the D (5 bases). Trimming pared 0 bases from V and 1 base from J, leaving 15 bases between. The CDR3 length is 18 residues. Looked up from germline, CDR1 is SGHDN and CDR2 is FVKESK. The CDR3 loop is CASSQDGRGYLNTGELFF. The CDR3 region has the DNA TGTGCCAGCAGCCAAGATGGACGCGGGTATTTGAACACCGGGGAGCTGTTTTTT.

Notes on this clonotype: Germline and junction disagree at one end, which may indicate a read error. V usage is TRBV27 and J usage is TRBJ2-1; 9 bases map to TRBD1. Per germline, CDR1 MNHEY and CDR2 SMNVEV (reference sequence). The CDR3 consists of 16 residues. The CDR3 sequence is CAGSWGTGLDLNEQFF. In nucleotides, the CDR3 is TGTGCCGGCAGTTGGGGGACAGGGTTAGATCTTAATGAGCAGTTCTTC.

The rearrangement joins TRBV15 to TRBJ2-3; unclear D gene. Trimming left V 1 base short and J 6 bases short, with 14 bases between. The CDR3 runs to 15 residues. The germline CDR1 and CDR2 sequences are LNHNV and YYDKDF (reference sequence). The CDR3 here is CATSRVYGKWDTQYF. DNA of the CDR3: TGTGCCACCAGCAGAGTTTATGGGAAATGGGATACGCAGTATTTT.

The rearrangement links TRBV5-1 to TRBJ1-6; D possibly corresponds to TRBD1 (6 bases). Trimming pared 4 bases from V and 8 bases from J, leaving 13 bases between. Germline values: CDR1 SGHRS, CDR2 YFSETQ. The CDR3 contains 14 residues. CDR3 sequence reads: CASSIQGIDSPLHF. As DNA, the CDR3 is TGCGCCAGCAGCATCCAGGGGATTGATTCACCCCTCCACTTT.

This clonotype was counted a few times. This sequence joins TRBV10-3 and TRBJ2-5; TRBD2 aligns across 11 bases. The CDR3 consists of 17 residues. The V and J ends lost 3 bases and 2 bases, in that order; junction bases with no gene match: 8. CDR1 ENHRY and CDR2 SYGVKD come from the germline V gene. CDR3 DNA: TGTGCCATCAGTGATATAGCGGGGGGGCCACGGCAAGAGACCCAGTACTTC. Protein product: CAISDIAGGPRQETQYF.

This clonotype was detected once. The chain has TRBV2 and TRBJ2-1; 7 bases are a match to TRBD2. Germline values: CDR1 SNHLY, CDR2 FYNNEI. V was pared by 2 bases and J by 4 bases, with 8 bases of the junction left unmatched. This CDR3 is built from 16 residues. CDR3 DNA sequence: TGTGCCAGCAGTGAATGGGGGGGAACCTTATACAATGAGCAGTTCTTC. Translation gives CASSEWGGTLYNEQFF.

J is TRBJ1-1 and V is TRBV28; maybe TRBD1 (6 bases). Germline V CDR1 and CDR2: MDHEN, SYDVKM. This CDR3 contains 16 residues. V lost 2 bases to trimming and J lost 6 bases, with 19 bases between them. The CDR3 sequence: CASSLVGRTEKPEAFF. The CDR3 DNA sequence: TGTGCCAGCAGTTTAGTAGGTCGGACAGAGAAACCTGAAGCTTTCTTT.

This clonotype was recorded a few times. V usage is TRBV15 and J usage is TRBJ2-5; D gene uncertain. V was pared by 0 bases and J by 4 bases, with 12 bases between. This CDR3 contains 15 residues. Looked up from germline, CDR1 is LNHNV and CDR2 is YYDKDF (reference sequence). The CDR3 sequence: CATSRDLATGETQYF. The CDR3 DNA sequence: TGTGCCACCAGCAGAGATTTGGCTACGGGAGAGACCCAGTACTTC. The variable domain in full, with the rest retrieved from reference TRBV15 and TRBJ2-5, is DAMVIQNPRYQVTQFGKPVTLSCSQTLNHNVMYWYQQKSSQAPKLLFHYYDKDFNNEADTPDNFQSRRPNTSFCFLDIRSPGLGDTAMYLCATSRDLATGETQYFGPGTRLLVL.